This T cell receptor (beta chain) is from a study of cytomegalovirus exposure and HLA in healthy donors. General study results and limits: Highest at DRB1 and lowest at HLA-C, TCR association rates differed among HLA loci in a later analysis. Presence/absence analyses treated sequencing depth as roughly uniform across donors. Versus the approximately 720-donor mean, an Asian-associated ancestry cluster reportedly showed fewer N-insertions in a later analysis. Highly shared variants forming one cluster were likely a sequencing artifact.

In the PCR, 60 Vbeta and 13 Jbeta primers were used. Only in-frame clones appear in the TCRdb table, and some are missing; sequencing was by immunoSEQ multiplex PCR. The sample includes about 94,000 clones, more than 75% of them seen just once. The table lists this clone with a few counts. The antigen is not known. Other DNA sequences of this sample code for an identical CDR3. J lost 2 bases, V lost 3 bases, and 0 bases had no gene match. The CDR3 contains 14 residues. Germline V gene sequence: CDR1 SGHTA, CDR2 FQGNSA. This rearrangement joins TRBV7-2 to TRBJ1-5, with 8 bases that match TRBD1. This receptor was identified in a woman aged 60-75 years in good health and CMV-seronegative. Sequencing used PBMCs. CDR3 bases: TGTGCCAGCAGCTTGGGACAGGGCAATCAGCCCCAGCATTTT. Translation: CASSLGQGNQPQHF.